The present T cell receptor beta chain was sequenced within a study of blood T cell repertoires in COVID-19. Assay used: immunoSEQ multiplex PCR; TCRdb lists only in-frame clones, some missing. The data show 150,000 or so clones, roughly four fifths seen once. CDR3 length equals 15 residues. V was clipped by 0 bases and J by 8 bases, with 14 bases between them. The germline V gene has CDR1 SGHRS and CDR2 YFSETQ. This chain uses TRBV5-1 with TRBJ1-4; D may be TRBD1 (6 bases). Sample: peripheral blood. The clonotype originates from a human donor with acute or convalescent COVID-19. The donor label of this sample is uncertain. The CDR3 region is CASSLGDIKGEKLFF. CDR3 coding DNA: TGCGCCAGCAGCTTGGGGGACATAAAGGGGGAAAAACTGTTTTTT.